A selection of T cell receptor beta chains follows, all from one sample in a study of cytomegalovirus exposure and HLA in healthy donors. Assay used: immunoSEQ multiplex PCR; TCRdb lists only in-frame clones, some missing. The sample yields some 100,000 clones, more than 65% seen once. Sequenced: PBMCs. These TCRs come from a woman aged 50 to 60 in good health and CMV-seropositive. Each CDR3 is given with its conserved first and last residue. Fields, in order: clone size, J gene, V gene, D gene, CDR3 protein, CDR3 DNA. D genes are given only for firm matches. Not all rows give a size; the values are once, few, many and, for expanded clones, a class.

clone size: -
J gene: TRBJ2-1
V gene: TRBV19
D gene: TRBD1
CDR3 protein: CASSKGQVLNEQFF
CDR3 DNA: TGTGCCAGTAGCAAAGGACAGGTTCTCAATGAGCAGTTCTTC

clone size: -
J gene: TRBJ2-7
V gene: TRBV25-1
D gene: -
CDR3 protein: CASSEYGGYEQYF
CDR3 DNA: TGCGCCAGCAGTGAATACGGAGGGTACGAGCAGTACTTC

clone size: -
J gene: TRBJ2-1
V gene: TRBV7-7
D gene: TRBD2
CDR3 protein: CASSPRPSGSFYNEQFF
CDR3 DNA: TGTGCTAGCAGCCCCCGTCCTAGCGGGAGTTTCTACAATGAGCAGTTCTTC

clone size: -
J gene: TRBJ2-3
V gene: TRBV9
D gene: TRBD2
CDR3 protein: CASNSGSADTQYF
CDR3 DNA: TGTGCCAGCAACAGCGGGAGCGCAGATACGCAGTATTTT

clone size: -
J gene: TRBJ1-6
V gene: TRBV6-1
D gene: TRBD1
CDR3 protein: CASSGDSYNSPLHF
CDR3 DNA: TGTGCCAGCAGTGGGGACAGCTATAATTCACCCCTCCACTTT

clone size: -
J gene: TRBJ2-1
V gene: TRBV9
D gene: -
CDR3 protein: CASSRGGGRDNEQFF
CDR3 DNA: TGTGCCAGCAGCCGAGGGGGGGGGCGAGACAATGAGCAGTTCTTC

clone size: -
J gene: TRBJ1-4
V gene: TRBV9
D gene: TRBD1
CDR3 protein: CASSVGAGGSVDEKLFF
CDR3 DNA: TGTGCCAGCAGCGTAGGTGCAGGGGGCTCGGTCGATGAAAAACTGTTTTTT

clone size: once
J gene: TRBJ2-3
V gene: TRBV5-4
D gene: -
CDR3 protein: CASSNKTGGTQYF
CDR3 DNA: TGTGCCAGCAGCAACAAGACTGGGGGCACGCAGTATTTT

clone size: once
J gene: TRBJ1-1
V gene: TRBV4-1
D gene: -
CDR3 protein: CASSPKGVQNTEAFF
CDR3 DNA: TGCGCCAGCAGCCCGAAGGGGGTACAGAACACTGAAGCTTTCTTT

clone size: -
J gene: TRBJ2-7
V gene: TRBV18
D gene: -
CDR3 protein: CASSPTDASYEQYF
CDR3 DNA: TGTGCCAGCTCGCCGACTGACGCCTCCTACGAGCAGTACTTC

clone size: -
J gene: TRBJ2-7
V gene: TRBV10-1
D gene: -
CDR3 protein: CASSESGASYEQYF
CDR3 DNA: TGCGCCAGCAGTGAGTCGGGGGCCTCCTACGAGCAGTACTTC

clone size: few
J gene: TRBJ2-5
V gene: TRBV7-9
D gene: -
CDR3 protein: CASSRATGSETQYF
CDR3 DNA: TGTGCCAGCAGTCGGGCCACAGGTTCAGAGACCCAGTACTTC

clone size: -
J gene: TRBJ2-1
V gene: TRBV15
D gene: -
CDR3 protein: CATSPRLQPSNNEQFF
CDR3 DNA: TGTGCCACCAGCCCCCGACTGCAACCGTCGAACAATGAGCAGTTCTTC

clone size: -
J gene: TRBJ1-2
V gene: TRBV30
D gene: TRBD1
CDR3 protein: CAWARDRPRGYTF
CDR3 DNA: TGTGCCTGGGCCCGGGACAGGCCGAGGGGCTACACCTTC

clone size: few
J gene: TRBJ2-7
V gene: TRBV11-3
D gene: -
CDR3 protein: CASSGQTYEQYF
CDR3 DNA: TGTGCCAGCAGTGGACAAACCTACGAGCAGTACTTC

clone size: -
J gene: TRBJ1-1
V gene: TRBV2
D gene: -
CDR3 protein: CASSVLHGDEAFF
CDR3 DNA: TGTGCCAGCAGTGTATTGCACGGAGATGAAGCTTTCTTT

clone size: -
J gene: TRBJ2-7
V gene: TRBV5-1
D gene: TRBD2
CDR3 protein: CASSLPGLAGSYEQYF
CDR3 DNA: TGCGCCAGCAGCTTACCCGGACTAGCGGGCTCCTACGAGCAGTACTTC

clone size: -
J gene: TRBJ2-5
V gene: TRBV2
D gene: -
CDR3 protein: CASGREIQETQYF
CDR3 DNA: TGTGCCAGCGGACGGGAAATCCAAGAGACCCAGTACTTC

clone size: -
J gene: TRBJ2-7
V gene: TRBV29-1
D gene: -
CDR3 protein: CSVARTARGTANEQYF
CDR3 DNA: TGCAGCGTTGCCCGAACCGCCCGCGGGACGGCAAACGAGCAGTACTTC

clone size: -
J gene: TRBJ2-7
V gene: TRBV11-2
D gene: -
CDR3 protein: CASSLGPLGVGVGHEQYF
CDR3 DNA: TGTGCCAGCAGCTTAGGCCCTTTAGGGGTCGGTGTTGGCCACGAGCAGTACTTC

clone size: -
J gene: TRBJ2-7
V gene: TRBV19
D gene: TRBD2
CDR3 protein: CASSIAAGDDYEQYF
CDR3 DNA: TGTGCCAGTAGTATAGCTGCGGGGGATGACTACGAGCAGTACTTC

clone size: -
J gene: TRBJ1-2
V gene: TRBV18
D gene: -
CDR3 protein: CASSPGADYGYTF
CDR3 DNA: TGTGCCAGCTCACCGGGGGCAGACTATGGCTACACCTTC

clone size: -
J gene: TRBJ1-5
V gene: TRBV19
D gene: TRBD1
CDR3 protein: CASSISRDRGQPQHF
CDR3 DNA: TGTGCCAGTAGTATATCCCGGGACAGGGGCCAGCCCCAGCATTTT

clone size: -
J gene: TRBJ1-4
V gene: TRBV6-6
D gene: -
CDR3 protein: CASRLSGATNEKLFF
CDR3 DNA: TGTGCCAGCAGGCTATCAGGGGCGACTAATGAAAAACTGTTTTTT

clone size: -
J gene: TRBJ1-5
V gene: TRBV9
D gene: -
CDR3 protein: CASSVDGANQPQHF
CDR3 DNA: TGTGCCAGCAGCGTAGATGGGGCCAATCAGCCCCAGCATTTT

clone size: -
J gene: TRBJ1-6
V gene: TRBV30
D gene: TRBD1
CDR3 protein: CAWSVQGRSPLHF
CDR3 DNA: TGTGCCTGGAGTGTACAGGGGCGGTCACCCCTCCACTTT

clone size: -
J gene: TRBJ2-1
V gene: TRBV5-4
D gene: TRBD2
CDR3 protein: CASSPVGLADPRFF
CDR3 DNA: TGTGCCAGCAGCCCGGTGGGACTAGCGGATCCCAGGTTCTTC

clone size: few
J gene: TRBJ1-1
V gene: TRBV5-1
D gene: TRBD1
CDR3 protein: CASSLAGQMNTEAFF
CDR3 DNA: TGCGCCAGCAGCTTGGCGGGACAGATGAACACTGAAGCTTTCTTT

clone size: -
J gene: TRBJ2-6
V gene: TRBV5-1
D gene: -
CDR3 protein: CASSMTVSGANVLTF
CDR3 DNA: TGCGCCAGCAGCATGACAGTCTCTGGGGCCAACGTCCTGACTTTC

clone size: -
J gene: TRBJ1-1
V gene: TRBV7-9
D gene: -
CDR3 protein: CASSLTENTEAFF
CDR3 DNA: TGTGCCAGCAGCCTGACAGAGAACACTGAAGCTTTCTTT

clone size: -
J gene: TRBJ2-3
V gene: TRBV11-1
D gene: -
CDR3 protein: CASSLDLRAFDTQYF
CDR3 DNA: TGTGCCAGCAGCTTAGACCTCAGGGCGTTCGATACGCAGTATTTT

clone size: -
J gene: TRBJ1-5
V gene: TRBV11-3
D gene: -
CDR3 protein: CASSLGTSRDNQPQHF
CDR3 DNA: TGTGCCAGCAGCTTAGGCACGTCAAGAGACAATCAGCCCCAGCATTTT

clone size: -
J gene: TRBJ2-5
V gene: TRBV9
D gene: -
CDR3 protein: CASSVDPMNQETQYF
CDR3 DNA: TGTGCCAGCAGCGTAGACCCTATGAACCAAGAGACCCAGTACTTC

clone size: -
J gene: TRBJ2-3
V gene: TRBV9
D gene: -
CDR3 protein: CASNLLGDTDTQYF
CDR3 DNA: TGTGCCAGCAACCTTCTCGGGGACACAGATACGCAGTATTTT

clone size: -
J gene: TRBJ1-5
V gene: TRBV18
D gene: -
CDR3 protein: CASSPEGWKSNQPQHF
CDR3 DNA: TGTGCCAGCTCACCGGAGGGGTGGAAAAGCAATCAGCCCCAGCATTTT

clone size: -
J gene: TRBJ2-2
V gene: TRBV5-5
D gene: TRBD2
CDR3 protein: CASLGTSGNTGELFF
CDR3 DNA: TGTGCCAGCCTTGGGACTAGCGGTAACACCGGGGAGCTGTTTTTT

clone size: -
J gene: TRBJ1-4
V gene: TRBV7-9
D gene: -
CDR3 protein: CASSFWGRGSTNEKLFF
CDR3 DNA: TGTGCCAGCAGCTTTTGGGGCCGAGGCTCAACTAATGAAAAACTGTTTTTT